These T cell receptor beta chains were read from a single sample in a study of cytomegalovirus exposure and HLA in healthy donors. Sequenced by immunoSEQ multiplex PCR; TCRdb stores in-frame clones only, minus some. Of about 150,000 clones listed, 55% to 75% are singletons. Sequenced input: PBMCs. These receptors were taken from a woman aged 55-70 years in good health and CMV-seropositive. The CDR3 runs from the conserved cysteine through the conserved F or W. The order of the fields is CDR3 protein, CDR3 DNA, D gene, J gene, V gene, clone size. The D gene is left open where the match is weak. For some rows the clone size is stated as once, few or many, or as a class when expanded; others skip it.

CASRADRPAEAFF,TGTGCCAGCAGGGCGGACAGGCCGGCAGAAGCTTTCTTT,TRBD1,TRBJ1-1,TRBV2,many
CAGISGAQGIAFF,TGCGCCGGCATTTCAGGGGCCCAGGGAATTGCTTTCTTT,.,TRBJ1-1,TRBV5-1,once
CATSRRTGQDNEQFF,TGTGCCACCAGCAGGCGCACGGGACAGGACAATGAGCAGTTCTTC,TRBD1,TRBJ2-1,TRBV15,few
CASSLGEWLAKNIQYF,TGTGCCAGCAGCTTAGGGGAGTGGCTAGCCAAAAACATTCAGTACTTC,.,TRBJ2-4,TRBV11-2,once
CASSFAQGAGGYTF,TGTGCCAGCAGTTTTGCTCAGGGGGCAGGGGGCTACACCTTC,TRBD1,TRBJ1-2,TRBV2,few
CSASGTNTAQPQHF,TGCAGCGCCTCCGGGACAAATACCGCCCAGCCCCAGCATTTT,.,TRBJ1-5,TRBV29-1,.
CASSLGLAGRYNEQFF,TGTGCCAGCAGCCTGGGGCTAGCGGGTCGTTACAATGAGCAGTTCTTC,TRBD2,TRBJ2-1,TRBV7-2,few
CASSGGLAVSYNEQFF,TGCGCCAGCAGCGGGGGTTTAGCGGTATCCTACAATGAGCAGTTCTTC,.,TRBJ2-1,TRBV5-1,.
CATSREYASGQGAQIGGYTF,TGTGCCACCTCACGAGAATACGCCTCGGGACAGGGGGCGCAGATCGGTGGCTACACCTTC,TRBD1,TRBJ1-2,TRBV15,.
CASSRQGDYGYTF,TGTGCCAGTAGTCGGCAGGGCGACTATGGCTACACCTTC,.,TRBJ1-2,TRBV19,.
CASGQGAEQYF,TGCGCCAGCGGGCAGGGGGCCGAGCAGTACTTC,TRBD1,TRBJ2-7,TRBV10-1,.
CAWSGTSLTDTQYF,TGTGCCTGGAGCGGGACTAGCCTCACAGATACGCAGTATTTT,TRBD2,TRBJ2-3,TRBV30,.
CASSSQGWEQYF,TGTGCCAGCAGTTCACAGGGATGGGAGCAGTACTTC,.,TRBJ2-5,TRBV2,.
CASSKGARNTIYF,TGCGCCAGCAGTAAGGGGGCACGGAACACCATATATTTT,TRBD1,TRBJ1-3,TRBV10-2,.
CASSETGVGEQFF,TGTGCCAGCAGTGAAACAGGGGTCGGTGAGCAGTTCTTC,TRBD1,TRBJ2-1,TRBV6-1,.
CASSVDIASYEQYF,TGTGCCAGCAGCGTAGACATAGCCTCCTACGAGCAGTACTTC,.,TRBJ2-7,TRBV9,.
CSSSLGALGYTF,TGTTCCAGCAGCTTAGGCGCGCTGGGCTACACCTTC,.,TRBJ1-2,TRBV7-9,.
CASSPSTSNQPQHF,TGTGCCAGCAGCCCCTCGACAAGCAATCAGCCCCAGCATTTT,.,TRBJ1-5,TRBV5-6,.
CASSLEGFQGDEQFF,TGTGCCAGCAGCTTAGAGGGTTTCCAGGGGGACGAGCAGTTCTTC,TRBD1,TRBJ2-1,TRBV11-2,.
CASSPSPGGTDTQYF,TGCGCCAGCAGCCCATCCCCGGGGGGCACAGATACGCAGTATTTT,.,TRBJ2-3,TRBV5-1,.
CAISEPGQGSGYTF,TGTGCCATCAGTGAGCCGGGACAGGGCTCTGGCTACACCTTC,TRBD1,TRBJ1-2,TRBV10-3,.
CASSLNRGRPDNEQFF,TGTGCCAGCAGCCTAAACAGGGGCCGTCCAGACAATGAGCAGTTCTTC,TRBD1,TRBJ2-1,TRBV11-1,few
CASSLADTSYEQYF,TGTGCCAGCAGTTTAGCGGACACCTCCTACGAGCAGTACTTC,.,TRBJ2-7,TRBV28,.
CASSFSGGGQYF,TGTGCCAGCAGTTTCTCCGGGGGGGGGCAGTACTTC,TRBD2,TRBJ2-7,TRBV28,.
CASNQDGQGSNEQYF,TGCGCCAGCAACCAAGATGGACAGGGTAGCAACGAGCAGTACTTC,TRBD1,TRBJ2-7,TRBV4-1,.
CASSVVGTGSTGELFF,TGTGCCAGCAGCGTAGTGGGGACAGGGTCCACCGGGGAGCTGTTTTTT,TRBD1,TRBJ2-2,TRBV9,.
CAWSTGSSYEQYF,TGTGCCTGGAGTACCGGGAGCTCCTACGAGCAGTACTTC,.,TRBJ2-7,TRBV30,.
CASSGTQGARTDTQYF,TGTGCCAGCAGCGGGACCCAGGGGGCGCGTACAGATACGCAGTATTTT,TRBD1,TRBJ2-3,TRBV7-9,.
CASSSIRDRVTGANVLTF,TGTGCCAGCAGCTCGATCCGGGACAGGGTCACTGGGGCCAACGTCCTGACTTTC,TRBD1,TRBJ2-6,TRBV7-9,.
CASSPAATGELFF,TGTGCCAGCAGTCCAGCGGCTACCGGGGAGCTGTTTTTT,.,TRBJ2-2,TRBV2,.
CASSETSGRRTSTDTQYF,TGCGCCAGCAGTGAAACTAGCGGGAGGAGGACTAGCACAGATACGCAGTATTTT,TRBD2,TRBJ2-3,TRBV10-2,.
CASSSRAGGDTQYF,TGTGCCAGCAGCTCCCGCGCGGGGGGGGATACGCAGTATTTT,TRBD2,TRBJ2-3,TRBV7-2,few
CASSPGQGFGDTQYF,TGTGCCAGCAGTCCTGGACAGGGCTTTGGAGATACGCAGTATTTT,TRBD1,TRBJ2-3,TRBV6-6,.
CASRWDRGKYEQYF,TGTGCCAGTAGGTGGGACAGGGGGAAGTACGAGCAGTACTTC,TRBD1,TRBJ2-7,TRBV19,few
CASSLGGGDRGQETQYF,TGTGCCAGCAGCTTGGGCGGGGGAGACAGAGGGCAAGAGACCCAGTACTTC,TRBD2,TRBJ2-5,TRBV5-4,once
CASSFLRNTEAFF,TGTGCCAGCAGTTTCCTTAGGAACACTGAAGCTTTCTTT,.,TRBJ1-1,TRBV28,.
CASSLVAGGNQPQHF,TGCGCCAGCAGCTTGGTAGCTGGTGGGAATCAGCCCCAGCATTTT,.,TRBJ1-5,TRBV5-1,.
CASSSPGLAGVEDTQYF,TGTGCCAGCAGCTCACCGGGACTAGCGGGAGTGGAAGATACGCAGTATTTT,TRBD2,TRBJ2-3,TRBV28,.
CASSGTGGRADTQYF,TGTGCCAGCAGTGGGACAGGGGGCAGGGCAGATACGCAGTATTTT,TRBD1,TRBJ2-3,TRBV6-5,.
CASSYRGLGTDEQYF,TGTGCCAGCAGTTACAGGGGGCTGGGTACCGACGAGCAGTACTTC,TRBD1,TRBJ2-7,TRBV6-5,.
CSVATRGRGDEQFF,TGCAGCGTTGCGACCCGGGGCAGGGGCGATGAGCAGTTCTTC,.,TRBJ2-1,TRBV29-1,.
CASSLTFGTSNEQFF,TGTGCCAGCAGCTTAACCTTCGGGACTAGCAATGAGCAGTTCTTC,TRBD2,TRBJ2-1,TRBV7-3,few